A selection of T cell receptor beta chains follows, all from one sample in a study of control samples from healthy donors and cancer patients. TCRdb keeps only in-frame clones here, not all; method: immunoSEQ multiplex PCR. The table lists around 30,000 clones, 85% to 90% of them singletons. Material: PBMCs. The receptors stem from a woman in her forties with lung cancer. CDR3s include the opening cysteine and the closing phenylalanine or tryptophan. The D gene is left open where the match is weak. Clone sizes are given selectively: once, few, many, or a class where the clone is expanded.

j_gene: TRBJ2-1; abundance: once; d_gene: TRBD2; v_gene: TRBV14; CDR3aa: CASSQGSGLAAYNEQFF; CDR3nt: TGTGCCAGCAGCCAGGGGTCGGGACTAGCAGCTTACAATGAGCAGTTCTTC
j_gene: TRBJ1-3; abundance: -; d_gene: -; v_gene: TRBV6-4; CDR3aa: CASKAASGNTIYF; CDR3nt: TGTGCCAGCAAGGCAGCTTCTGGAAACACCATATATTTT
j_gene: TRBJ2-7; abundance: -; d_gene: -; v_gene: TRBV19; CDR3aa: CASSPAASRYEQYF; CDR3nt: TGTGCCAGTAGTCCCGCCGCTAGCCGCTACGAGCAGTACTTC
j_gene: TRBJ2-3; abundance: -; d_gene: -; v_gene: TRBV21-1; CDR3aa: CASYSRRGQYF; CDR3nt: TGTGCCAGCTACTCGAGGAGGGGTCAGTATTTT
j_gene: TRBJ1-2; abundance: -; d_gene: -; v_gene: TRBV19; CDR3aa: CASSMPGGGPGYTF; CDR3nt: TGTGCCAGTAGTATGCCCGGGGGGGGGCCTGGCTACACCTTC
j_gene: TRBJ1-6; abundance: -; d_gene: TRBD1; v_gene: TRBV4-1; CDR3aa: CASSPHPTSGGDSPLHF; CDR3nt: TGCGCCAGCAGCCCCCACCCAACCTCAGGGGGAGATTCACCCCTCCACTTT
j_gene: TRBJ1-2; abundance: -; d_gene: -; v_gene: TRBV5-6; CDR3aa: CASSPGTAYGYTF; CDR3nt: TGTGCCAGCAGCCCCGGGACGGCTTATGGCTACACCTTC
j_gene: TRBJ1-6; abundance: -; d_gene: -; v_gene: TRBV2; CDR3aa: CASGGGGDSPLHF; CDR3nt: TGTGCCAGCGGTGGAGGTGGGGATTCACCCCTCCACTTT
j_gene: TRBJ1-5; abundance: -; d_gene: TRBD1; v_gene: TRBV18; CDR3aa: CASSQTGPGNQPQHF; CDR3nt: TGTGCCAGCTCTCAGACAGGGCCAGGCAATCAGCCCCAGCATTTT
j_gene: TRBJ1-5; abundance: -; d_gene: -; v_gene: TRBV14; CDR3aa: CASSWGSNQPQHF; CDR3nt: TGTGCCAGCAGTTGGGGTAGCAATCAGCCCCAGCATTTT
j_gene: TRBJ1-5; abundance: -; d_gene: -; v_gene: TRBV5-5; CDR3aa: CASSWGPAGNQPQHF; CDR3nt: TGTGCCAGCAGCTGGGGCCCGGCGGGGAATCAGCCCCAGCATTTT
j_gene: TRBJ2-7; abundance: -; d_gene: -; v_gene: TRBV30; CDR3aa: CAWSRQTDEQYF; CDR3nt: TGTGCCTGGAGTAGACAGACCGACGAGCAGTACTTC
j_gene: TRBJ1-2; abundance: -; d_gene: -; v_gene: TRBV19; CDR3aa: CASSTFQPGRIWGYTF; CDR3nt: TGTGCCAGTAGTACCTTCCAACCGGGGCGTATTTGGGGCTACACCTTC
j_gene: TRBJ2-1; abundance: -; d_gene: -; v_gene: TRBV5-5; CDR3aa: CASNSQALWGEQFF; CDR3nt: TGTGCCAGCAACTCCCAGGCCCTTTGGGGTGAGCAGTTCTTC
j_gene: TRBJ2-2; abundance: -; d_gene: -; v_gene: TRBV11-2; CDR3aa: CASSPKDTYTGELFF; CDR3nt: TGTGCCAGCAGCCCCAAAGACACCTACACCGGGGAGCTGTTTTTT
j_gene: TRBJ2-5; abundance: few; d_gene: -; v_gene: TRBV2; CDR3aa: CASSQETQYF; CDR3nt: TGTGCCAGCAGCCAAGAGACCCAGTACTTC
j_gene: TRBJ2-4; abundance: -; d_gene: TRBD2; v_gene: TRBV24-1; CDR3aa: CATRGASGGELAKNIQYF; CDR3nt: TGTGCCACCCGTGGGGCTAGCGGGGGGGAACTAGCCAAAAACATTCAGTACTTC
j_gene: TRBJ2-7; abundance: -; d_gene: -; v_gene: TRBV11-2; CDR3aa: CASSLRDSSYEQYF; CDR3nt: TGTGCCAGCAGCTTACGGGATAGCTCCTACGAGCAGTACTTC